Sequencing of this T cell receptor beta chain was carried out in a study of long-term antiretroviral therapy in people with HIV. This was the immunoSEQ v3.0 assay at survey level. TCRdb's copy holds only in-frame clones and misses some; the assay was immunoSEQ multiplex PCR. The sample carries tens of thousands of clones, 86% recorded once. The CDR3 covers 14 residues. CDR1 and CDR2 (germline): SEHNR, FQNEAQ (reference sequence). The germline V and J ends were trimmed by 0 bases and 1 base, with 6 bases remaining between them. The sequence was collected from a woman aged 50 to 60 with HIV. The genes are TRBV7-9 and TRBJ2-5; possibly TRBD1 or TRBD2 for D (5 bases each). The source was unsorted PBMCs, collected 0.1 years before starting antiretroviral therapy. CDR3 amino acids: CASSLAGTQETQYF. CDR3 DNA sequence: TGTGCCAGCAGCTTAGCAGGGACCCAAGAGACCCAGTACTTC. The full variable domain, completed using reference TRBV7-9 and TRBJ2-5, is DTGVSQNPRHKITKRGQNVTFRCDPISEHNRLYWYRQTLGQGPEFLTYFQNEAQLEKSRLLSDRFSAERPKGSFSTLEIQRTEQGDSAMYLCASSLAGTQETQYFGPGTRLLVL.